This note documents a single TCR beta chain sequence. CDR3 length: 15 residues. Germline lookup yields CDR1 SGHRS and CDR2 YFSETQ. The ends were cut back, 6 bases at V and 3 bases at J, with 17 bases in the middle. Profiled with immunoSEQ multiplex PCR; TCRdb holds only in-frame clones, not every one. The repertoire holds tens of thousands of clones, with 84% as singletons. This sample is drawn from a study of blood T cell repertoires in COVID-19. The origin of this receptor is a man aged 45-65 years with COVID-19, enrolled during active disease. Material: peripheral blood. V and J are TRBV5-1 and TRBJ2-3; maybe TRBD2 (6 bases). CDR3: CASTWGVLETDTQYF. The CDR3 nucleotides read TGCGCCAGCACCTGGGGGGTCCTGGAGACAGATACGCAGTATTTT. The entire variable domain, with the rest obtained from reference TRBV5-1 and TRBJ2-3, is as follows: KAGVTQTPRYLIKTRGQQVTLSCSPISGHRSVSWYQQTPGQGLQFLFEYFSETQRNKGNFPGRFSGRQFSNSRSEMNVSTLELGDSALYLCASTWGVLETDTQYFGPGTRLTVL.